The 8 T cell receptor beta chains below all came from one sample that was sequenced in a study of blood T cell repertoires in COVID-19. Measured with immunoSEQ multiplex PCR; TCRdb has only the in-frame clones, and not every one. The sample has 220,000 or so clones; around nine tenths are singletons. Sequences were obtained from peripheral blood. The receptor set was obtained from a man between 60 and 70 years old who had recovered from COVID-19.

This sequence joins TRBV7-2 and TRBJ2-7; no definite D call. Per the germline V gene, CDR1 is SGHTA and CDR2 is FQGNSA. The CDR3 has 13 residues. Trimming took 3 bases from V and 1 from J, leaving 7 bases between them. CDR3 nucleotide sequence: TGTGCCAGCAGCTTCCGGGTTTCCTACGAGCAGTACTTC. Translation: CASSFRVSYEQYF. The whole variable domain, filled in from reference TRBV7-2 and TRBJ2-7, reads GAGVSQSPSNKVTEKGKDVELRCDPISGHTALYWYRQSLGQGLEFLIYFQGNSAPDKSGLPSDRFSAERTGGSVSTLTIQRTQQEDSAVYLCASSFRVSYEQYFGPGTRLTVT.

The chain joins TRBV2 to TRBJ1-5, with a weak D call TRBD1 (5 bases). V was pared by 7 bases and J by 5 bases, with 9 bases between. CDR1 SNHLY and CDR2 FYNNEI come from the germline V gene. The CDR3 length is 12 residues. CDR3 DNA: TGTGCCAGCAAGGCAGGGCATCAGCCCCAGCATTTT. Protein sequence: CASKAGHQPQHF.

The V call is TRBV27, the J call TRBJ2-1, with TRBD1 as a possible D gene (5 bases). CDR1 is MNHEY and CDR2 is SMNVEV in the germline V gene (reference sequence). Deletions cut 7 bases from V and 1 base from J, with 20 bases between. The CDR3 has 17 amino acids. As DNA, the CDR3 is TGTGCCAGCACCTCCAATCTTCCCAGGGTGTCCTACAATGAGCAGTTCTTC. Protein product: CASTSNLPRVSYNEQFF.

This chain links TRBV7-9 with TRBJ2-2; 10 bases match TRBD2. The CDR3 runs to 16 residues. Germline-derived CDR1 and CDR2 are SEHNR and FQNEAQ (reference sequence). The trim removed 6 bases at V and 1 base at J, leaving 5 bases unmatched. CDR3 in DNA: TGTGCCAGCAGTTCCCGGACTAGCGGGAACACCGGGGAGCTGTTTTTT. It encodes CASSSRTSGNTGELFF.

The J gene is TRBJ2-2, the V gene TRBV7-3, with D possibly TRBD1 on 5 matching bases. Germline V lookup: CDR1 SGHTA, CDR2 FQGTGA. Trimming stripped 0 bases from V and 5 bases from J, with 7 bases between. This CDR3 comprises 14 residues. The CDR3 reads CASSLTRGTGELFF. The DNA for the CDR3 is TGTGCCAGCAGCTTAACAAGGGGAACCGGGGAGCTGTTTTTT.

The rearrangement uses TRBV29-1 and TRBJ2-3; D may be TRBD2 (6 bases). Germline V gene data show CDR1 as SQVTM and CDR2 as ANQGSEA. This CDR3 spans 14 amino acids. The ends were cut back, 7 bases at V and 3 bases at J, with 17 bases in the middle. This CDR3 reads CSDGLGLSTDTQYF. The CDR3 nucleotides are TGCAGCGATGGACTGGGACTTTCGACAGATACGCAGTATTTT.

The chain carries TRBV9 and TRBJ1-6; possibly TRBD1 for D (5 bases). Germline lookup yields CDR1 SGDLS and CDR2 YYNGEE. The V gene lost 3 bases and the J gene lost 7 bases, with 14 bases spanning the gap. The CDR3 runs to 15 residues. The CDR3 reads CASSEGGERNSPLHF. The CDR3, as DNA: TGTGCCAGCAGCGAGGGAGGGGAAAGGAATTCACCCCTCCACTTT.

A single count supports this clone. J is TRBJ2-7 and V is TRBV3-1 (or the pseudogene TRBV3-2); D perhaps matches TRBD2 (6 bases). V shed 3 bases and J shed 13 bases, with 13 bases lying between them. CDR3 length: 11 amino acids. CDR1 and CDR2 (germline): LGHDT, YNNKEL (reference sequence). As DNA, the CDR3 is TGTGCCAGCAGCCATACGGGGGATGTCTACTTC. This translates into CASSHTGDVYF.